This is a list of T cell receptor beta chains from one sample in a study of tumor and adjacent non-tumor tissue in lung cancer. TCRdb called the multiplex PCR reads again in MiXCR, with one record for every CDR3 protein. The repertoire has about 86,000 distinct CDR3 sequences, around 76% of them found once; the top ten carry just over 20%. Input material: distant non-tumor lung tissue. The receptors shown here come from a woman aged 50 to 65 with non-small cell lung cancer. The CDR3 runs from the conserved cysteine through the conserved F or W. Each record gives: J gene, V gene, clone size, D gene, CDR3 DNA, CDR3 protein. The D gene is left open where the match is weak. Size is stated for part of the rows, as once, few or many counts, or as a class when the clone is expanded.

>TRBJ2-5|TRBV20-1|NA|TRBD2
TGCAGTGCTCTTAGCGGGACCGTGGGGACCCAGTACTTC
CSALSGTVGTQYF
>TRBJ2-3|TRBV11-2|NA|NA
TGTGTCAGCAGCTGGGTCAGAGATACTCAGTATTTT
CVSSWVRDTQYF
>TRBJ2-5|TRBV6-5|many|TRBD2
TGTGCCAGCAGTTATGGGACTAGCGGGAGAGATCAAGAGACCCAGTACTTC
CASSYGTSGRDQETQYF
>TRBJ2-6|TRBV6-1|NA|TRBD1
TGTGCCAGCAGGGCCCAGACAGGGGGCGCCGTTGGAGTGGCCAACGTCCTGATTTTC
CASRAQTGGAVGVANVLIF
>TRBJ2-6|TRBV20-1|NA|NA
TGTAGTGCTTGTACCCGGGATGGGGCCAACGTCCTGACTTTC
CSACTRDGANVLTF
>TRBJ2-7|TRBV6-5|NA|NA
TGTGCCAACAGTTACCCGGACAGTTACGAGCAATACTTC
CANSYPDSYEQYF
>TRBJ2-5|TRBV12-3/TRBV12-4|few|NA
TGTGCCAGCACCCGACCGGGACAAGAGACCCAATGCTTC
CASTRPGQETQCF
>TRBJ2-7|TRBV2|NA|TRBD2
TGTGCCAGCAGCGACGGACTAGCGGACCTCTCCTACGAGCAGTACTTC
CASSDGLADLSYEQYF
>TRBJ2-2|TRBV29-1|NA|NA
TGCGGTGTTGCACATCAACTAACGAACACCGGGGAGCTGTTTTTT
CGVAHQLTNTGELFF
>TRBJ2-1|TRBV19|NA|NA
TGTGCCAGTATTCCACAGGAGGGGATGAGCTATAATGAGCAGTTCTTC
CASIPQEGMSYNEQFF
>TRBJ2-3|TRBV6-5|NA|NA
TGTGACAGCAGTTCCGATTCAGATACGCAGTATTTT
CDSSSDSDTQYF
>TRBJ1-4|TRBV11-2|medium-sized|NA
TGTGCCAGCAGCCGAGGACAGTCTGGTGAAAAACTGTTTTTT
CASSRGQSGEKLFF
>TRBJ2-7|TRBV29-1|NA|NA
TGCAGCTTCATCAGCGTGACGACAATCCACGAGCAGTACTTC
CSFISVTTIHEQYF
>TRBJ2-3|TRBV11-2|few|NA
TGTGCTGGCAGCTTAGGATCGGAGGATACGCAGTATTTT
CAGSLGSEDTQYF
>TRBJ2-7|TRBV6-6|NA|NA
TGTGCAAGCAGTTTCGGACCCCACTACGAGCAGTACTTC
CASSFGPHYEQYF
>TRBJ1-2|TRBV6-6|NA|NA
TGTGCCAGCGGTATTCGGGGAGAGGGTGGCTACACCTTC
CASGIRGEGGYTF
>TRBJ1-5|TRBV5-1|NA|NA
TGCGCCAGCAGCTTAGGGACCCCCGATAGCAATCAGCCCCAGCATTTT
CASSLGTPDSNQPQHF
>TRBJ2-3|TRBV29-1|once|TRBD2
TGTAGCGTACGCGGGGGGGCAGATACGCAGTATTTT
CSVRGGADTQYF
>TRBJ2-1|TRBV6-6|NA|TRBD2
TGTGCTAGCAGTTCCCCCTATGGCGGGAGAAAGAATGAGCAGTTCTTC
CASSSPYGGRKNEQFF
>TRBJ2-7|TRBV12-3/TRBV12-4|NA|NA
TGTGCCTGCAGTTCAGTAGGGTTGGAGCTCTACGAGCAGTACTTC
CACSSVGLELYEQYF
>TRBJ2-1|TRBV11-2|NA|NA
TGTGCCAGCAGCTTAGAAGCTAGCGTGAGGACTGAGCGGTTCTTC
CASSLEASVRTERFF
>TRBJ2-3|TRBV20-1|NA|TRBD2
TGCAGTGCTAGAAACCCCGGGACTAGCACAGGTATGCAGTATTTT
CSARNPGTSTGMQYF
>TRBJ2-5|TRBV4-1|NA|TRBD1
TGCACTAGCAGCCAAGGAGGACAGGGAGAGACCCAGTACTTC
CTSSQGGQGETQYF
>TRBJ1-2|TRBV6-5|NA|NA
TGTGCCACCCTCTTTTTGGGGGCAGGAGCTAACTATGACTACACCTTC
CATLFLGAGANYDYTF
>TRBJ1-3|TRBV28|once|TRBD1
TGTGCCAGCAGATCCGGGACAGGCTCTGGAAACATCATATATTTT
CASRSGTGSGNIIYF
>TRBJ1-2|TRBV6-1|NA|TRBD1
TGTGCCAGCAGTCACCGTACAGGGGAATATGGCTACACCTTC
CASSHRTGEYGYTF
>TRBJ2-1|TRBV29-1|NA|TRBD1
TGCAGCGCAGACGGGACAGGTGGCGTTGAGCATTTCTTC
CSADGTGGVEHFF
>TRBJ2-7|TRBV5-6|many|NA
TGTGCCAGCAGCTTGGTGGTCGGCGAGCAGTACTTC
CASSLVVGEQYF
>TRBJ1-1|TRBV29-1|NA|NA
TGCAGCGTTCGAGGAGACACTGAGGCTCTCTTT
CSVRGDTEALF
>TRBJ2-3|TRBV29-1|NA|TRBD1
TGCAGTGTTGAAGTCGGGCACAGGGGAACAGAAACGCAGTATTTT
CSVEVGHRGTETQYF
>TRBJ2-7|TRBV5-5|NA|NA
TGTGCCAGCAGCTTGGAAGCCTTACCCTACGAACTGTACTTC
CASSLEALPYELYF
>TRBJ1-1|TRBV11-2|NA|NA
TGTGACAGCAGCTTGCTAATGCTAGGAACTGAAGTTTTCTTT
CDSSLLMLGTEVFF
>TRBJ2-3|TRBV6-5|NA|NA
TGTGCCAGCGGTTACTCTAGAATGCCAGATACGCAGTATTTT
CASGYSRMPDTQYF
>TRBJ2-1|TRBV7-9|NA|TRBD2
TGTGCCAGCAGCCCAAGGCGGACTAGCAGCCTTTACAATGAGCAGCTCTTC
CASSPRRTSSLYNEQLF
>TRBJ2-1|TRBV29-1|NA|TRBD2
TGCAGCGTCAAGGGGCGGGAGGGAGGTGAGCAGTTCTTC
CSVKGREGGEQFF
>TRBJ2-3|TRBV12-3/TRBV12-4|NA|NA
TGTGCCAACTTTGGAAACGAGCGAGTCACAGATTCGCAGTATTTT
CANFGNERVTDSQYF
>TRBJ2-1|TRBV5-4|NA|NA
TGTACCAGCAGCTCCGGGGGCGGGAGCTATGAGCAGTTCTTC
CTSSSGGGSYEQFF
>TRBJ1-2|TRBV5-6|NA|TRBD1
TGTGCCAGCAACTTCAAGGACAGGGGCGAGGTGCTGGTTTATGGCTACACCTTC
CASNFKDRGEVLVYGYTF
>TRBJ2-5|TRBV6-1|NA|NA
TGTGCCAGCCGCCGGTGGATGGGAGAGACCCAGTACTTC
CASRRWMGETQYF
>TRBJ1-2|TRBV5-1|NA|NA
TGCGCCAGCAGCGGTGGGTCGGGGGCGCCCGGCTACACTTTC
CASSGGSGAPGYTF
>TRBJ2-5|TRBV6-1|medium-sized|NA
TGTGCCAGCAGTGAACGCTTTAAGGGACCTCAAGAGACCCAGTACTTC
CASSERFKGPQETQYF
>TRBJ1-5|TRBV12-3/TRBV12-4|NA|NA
TGTGCCAGCAGTTCGGGGGGAATGAGGAGCGGCTATCAGCCCCAGCATTTT
CASSSGGMRSGYQPQHF
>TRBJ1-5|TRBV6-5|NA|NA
TGTGCCAGCAGCTACTCGAGGGAGATGCACCAGCATTTT
CASSYSREMHQHF
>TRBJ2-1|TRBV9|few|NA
TGTGCCAGCAGCGTAGCTACATTCGCCCATGAGCAGTTCTTC
CASSVATFAHEQFF
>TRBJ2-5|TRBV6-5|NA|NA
TGTGCCAGCAGTAGACTGGGATACCAAGAGACCCGGTACTTC
CASSRLGYQETRYF
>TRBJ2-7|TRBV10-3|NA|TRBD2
TGTGTCATCAGTGAGGGTTCTAGCGGCCCCTACGAGCAGTACTTC
CVISEGSSGPYEQYF
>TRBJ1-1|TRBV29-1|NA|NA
TGCAGCACCCCACGGGGGCTCATCGAGACTGAAGCTTTCTTT
CSTPRGLIETEAFF
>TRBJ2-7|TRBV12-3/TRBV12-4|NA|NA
TGTGCCAGTAGTAGCTCAGGATACGAGCAGTACTTC
CASSSSGYEQYF
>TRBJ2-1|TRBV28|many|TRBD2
TGTGCTTTGAGCGGGAAAGGGAATGAGCAGTTCTTC
CALSGKGNEQFF
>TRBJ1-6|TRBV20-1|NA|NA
TGCAGTACTAGACCGGCAGTGGGTAATTCACCCCTCCATTTT
CSTRPAVGNSPLHF
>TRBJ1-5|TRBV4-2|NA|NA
TGCGCCAGCAGCCAAGACCTCACTAACAATCAGCCCCAGCGTTTT
CASSQDLTNNQPQRF
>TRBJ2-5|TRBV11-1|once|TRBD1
TGTGTCAGCAGCCTAGGACAGGGCGTAGAGACCCAGTACTTC
CVSSLGQGVETQYF
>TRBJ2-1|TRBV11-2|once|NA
TGTGCCAGCCGACCTAGCGTGAGTGGCTATTCCAACGAGCAGTCCTTC
CASRPSVSGYSNEQSF
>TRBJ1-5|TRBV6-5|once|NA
TGTGCAAGCAGTTACCCGGGTATTAGCAATCAGCCCCAGCATTTT
CASSYPGISNQPQHF
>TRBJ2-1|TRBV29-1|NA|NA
TGCAGCACTCGGTTTAATCCCTTGGATGAGCAGTTCTTC
CSTRFNPLDEQFF
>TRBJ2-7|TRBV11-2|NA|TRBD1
TGTGCCGACAGCTTAGTTAGGGACAGCTACGAGCAGTATTTC
CADSLVRDSYEQYF
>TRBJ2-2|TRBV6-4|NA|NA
TGTGTCAGCAGTGACCGGGACAACACCAGGGAGCTGTTTTTT
CVSSDRDNTRELFF